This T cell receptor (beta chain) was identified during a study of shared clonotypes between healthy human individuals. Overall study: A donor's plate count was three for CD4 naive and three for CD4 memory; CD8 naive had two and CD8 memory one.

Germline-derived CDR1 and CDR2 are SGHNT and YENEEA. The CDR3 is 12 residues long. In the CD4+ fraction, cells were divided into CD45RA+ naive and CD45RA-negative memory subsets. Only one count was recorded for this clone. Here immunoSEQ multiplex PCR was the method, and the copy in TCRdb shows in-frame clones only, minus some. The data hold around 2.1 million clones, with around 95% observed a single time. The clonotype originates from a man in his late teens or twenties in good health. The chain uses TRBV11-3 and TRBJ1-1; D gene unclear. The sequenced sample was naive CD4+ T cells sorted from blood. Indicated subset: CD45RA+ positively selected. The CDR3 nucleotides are TGTCAGACACGGGCGATGGGCACTGAAGCTTTCTTT. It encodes CQTRAMGTEAFF.